The clone carrying this T cell receptor (beta chain) came up many times. Its matching antigen is unknown. The sample originates from a study of read filtering for tumor transcriptome and immune sequencing. Study overall: IR-seq gave about 3.5 to 10.27 million TCR reads per sample; RNA-seq gave about 80 to 1,300.

Molecular barcoded adaptors covering alpha/delta and beta/gamma chains were used on 400 to 450 ng RNA. One entry per CDR3 protein, called by TCRdb with MiXCR from the reads. The table includes about 9,200 distinct CDR3 sequences, around a sixth detected once. Study-level points and caveats: Correlation between methods rose after single-read clonotypes were removed.

The specimen was a population of CD138-negative cells sorted from bone marrow. The clonotype comes from a donor aged 40 or older with multiple myeloma.

The CDR3 region has the DNA TGTGCCAGCAGTATAGTCGGGAGGGGGGACGAGACCCAGTACTTC. It specifies CASSIVGRGDETQYF. The chain has TRBV28 and TRBJ2-5, with 8 bases matching TRBD2. The ends lost 5 bases at V and 5 bases at J; junction bases unmatched: 10. Germline assignment: CDR1 MDHEN and CDR2 SYDVKM. This CDR3 is built from 15 residues.